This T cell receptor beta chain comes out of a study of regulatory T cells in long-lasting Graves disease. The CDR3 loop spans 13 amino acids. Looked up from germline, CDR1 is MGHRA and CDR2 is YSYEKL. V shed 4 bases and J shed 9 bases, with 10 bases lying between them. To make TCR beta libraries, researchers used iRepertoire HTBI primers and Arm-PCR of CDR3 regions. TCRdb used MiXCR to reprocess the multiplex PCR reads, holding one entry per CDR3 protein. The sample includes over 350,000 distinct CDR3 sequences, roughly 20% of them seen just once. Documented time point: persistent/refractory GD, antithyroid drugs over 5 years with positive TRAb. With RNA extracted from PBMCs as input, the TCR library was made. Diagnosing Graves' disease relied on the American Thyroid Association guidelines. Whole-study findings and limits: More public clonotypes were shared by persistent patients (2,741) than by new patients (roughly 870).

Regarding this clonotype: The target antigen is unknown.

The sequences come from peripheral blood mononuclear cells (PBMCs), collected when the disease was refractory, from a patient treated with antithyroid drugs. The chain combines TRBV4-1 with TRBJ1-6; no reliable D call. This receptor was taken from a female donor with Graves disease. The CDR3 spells CASSLAEFSPLHF. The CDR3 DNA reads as TGCGCCAGCAGCCTAGCCGAATTTTCACCCCTCCACTTT.